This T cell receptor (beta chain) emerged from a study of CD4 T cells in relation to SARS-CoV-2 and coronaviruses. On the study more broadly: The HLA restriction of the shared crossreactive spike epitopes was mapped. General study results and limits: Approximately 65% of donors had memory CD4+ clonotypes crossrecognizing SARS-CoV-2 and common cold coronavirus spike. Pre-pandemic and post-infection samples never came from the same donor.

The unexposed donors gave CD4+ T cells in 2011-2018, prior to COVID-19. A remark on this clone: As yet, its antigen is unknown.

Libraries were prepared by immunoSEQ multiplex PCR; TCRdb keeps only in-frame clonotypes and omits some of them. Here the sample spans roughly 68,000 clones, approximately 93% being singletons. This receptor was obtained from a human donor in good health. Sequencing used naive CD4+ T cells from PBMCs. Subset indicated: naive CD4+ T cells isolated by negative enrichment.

The CDR3: CASSLLRGEDRGYGYTF. The CDR3 DNA reads TGTGCCAGCAGCTTGCTGCGGGGGGAGGACAGGGGCTATGGCTACACCTTC. The chain joins TRBV5-5 to TRBJ1-2; 9 bases agree with TRBD1. The germline CDR1 and CDR2 sequences are SGHKS and YYEKEE (reference sequence). The CDR3 extends over 17 amino acids. Trimming removed 1 base from V and 4 bases from J; junction bases left unmatched: 11.